This T cell receptor (beta chain) was recorded in a study of cytomegalovirus exposure and HLA in healthy donors. Broader study findings: Reports indicate that TCR beta sequences accurately predicted the HLA-A and HLA-B alleles of most subjects. What a later analysis showed was that several of the most significant clusters appeared linked to common viral pathogens.

Points on this clone: Its cognate antigen is unknown.

From germline, CDR1 is MDHEN and CDR2 SYDVKM. This CDR3 is 15 amino acids long. The V and J ends lost 8 bases and 4 bases respectively, with 21 bases between them. It was with 60 Vbeta and 13 Jbeta primers that the PCR ran. Here immunoSEQ multiplex PCR was the method, and the copy in TCRdb shows in-frame clones only, minus some. The profile covers 200,000 to 250,000 clones, with 76% appearing a single time and 0.63% taken by the ten largest. Healthy individuals who donated bone marrow served as the donors. This clonotype originated in a man younger than 30 in good health and CMV-seronegative. The J gene is TRBJ2-7, the V gene TRBV28, with TRBD2 as a possible D gene (5 bases). The sequenced sample was PBMCs. CDR3: CASSSAVPPGYEQYF. CDR3 sequence (DNA): TGTGCCAGCTCGTCGGCAGTGCCTCCGGGGTACGAGCAGTACTTC.